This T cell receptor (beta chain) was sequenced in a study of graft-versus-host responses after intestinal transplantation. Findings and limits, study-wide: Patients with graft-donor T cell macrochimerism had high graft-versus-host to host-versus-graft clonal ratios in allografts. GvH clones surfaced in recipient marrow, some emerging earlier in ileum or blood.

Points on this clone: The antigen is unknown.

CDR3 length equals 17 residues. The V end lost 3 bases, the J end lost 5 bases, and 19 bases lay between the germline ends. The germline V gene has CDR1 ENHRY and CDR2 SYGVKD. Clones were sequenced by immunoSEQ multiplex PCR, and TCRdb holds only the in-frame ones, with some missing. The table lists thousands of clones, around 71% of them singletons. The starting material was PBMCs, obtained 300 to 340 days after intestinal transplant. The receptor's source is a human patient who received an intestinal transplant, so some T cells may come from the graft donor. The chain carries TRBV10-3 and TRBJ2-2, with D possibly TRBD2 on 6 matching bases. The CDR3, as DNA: TGTGCCATCAGTGACCCCGAGGAGGGTACGTTGACCGGGGAGCTGTTTTTT. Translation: CAISDPEEGTLTGELFF.